This T cell receptor beta chain is drawn from a study of T cell responses to AZD1222 COVID-19 vaccine. Study results and limitations: Reportedly, nearly half the spike-specific TCRs target unmutated variant regions.

This clone was observed a single time. Antigen specificity is unknown. Here immunoSEQ multiplex PCR was the method, and the copy in TCRdb shows in-frame clones only, minus some. The table includes about 79,000 clones, 75% to 85% detected once. Source: peripheral blood, taken on day 0 of AZD1222 vaccination. The receptor was derived from an adult in good health.

CDR3 protein: CASKEASLGNSPLHF. CDR3 in DNA: TGTGCCAGCAAGGAAGCCTCCCTTGGTAATTCACCCCTCCACTTT. This chain uses TRBV27 with TRBJ1-6; D gene unclear. Germline CDR1 reads MNHEY; CDR2 reads SMNVEV (reference sequence). The CDR3 has 15 amino acids. V lost 7 bases and J 6 bases, leaving 16 bases between the germline ends.